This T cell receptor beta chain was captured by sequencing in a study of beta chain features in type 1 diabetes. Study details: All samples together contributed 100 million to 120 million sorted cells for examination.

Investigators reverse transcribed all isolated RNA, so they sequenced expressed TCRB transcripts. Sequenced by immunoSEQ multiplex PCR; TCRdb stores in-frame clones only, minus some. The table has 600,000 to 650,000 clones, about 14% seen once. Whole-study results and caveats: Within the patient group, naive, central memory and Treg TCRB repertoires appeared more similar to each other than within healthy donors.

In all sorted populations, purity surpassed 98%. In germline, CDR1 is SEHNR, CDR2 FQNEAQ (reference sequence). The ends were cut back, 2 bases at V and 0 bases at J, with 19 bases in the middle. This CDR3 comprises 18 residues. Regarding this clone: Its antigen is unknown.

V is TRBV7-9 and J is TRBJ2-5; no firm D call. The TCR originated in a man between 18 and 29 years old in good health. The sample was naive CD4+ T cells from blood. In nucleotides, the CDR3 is TGTGCCAGCAGCTTACTTGCCCGCGCGAAGAAGTACCAAGAGACCCAGTACTTC. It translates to CASSLLARAKKYQETQYF.